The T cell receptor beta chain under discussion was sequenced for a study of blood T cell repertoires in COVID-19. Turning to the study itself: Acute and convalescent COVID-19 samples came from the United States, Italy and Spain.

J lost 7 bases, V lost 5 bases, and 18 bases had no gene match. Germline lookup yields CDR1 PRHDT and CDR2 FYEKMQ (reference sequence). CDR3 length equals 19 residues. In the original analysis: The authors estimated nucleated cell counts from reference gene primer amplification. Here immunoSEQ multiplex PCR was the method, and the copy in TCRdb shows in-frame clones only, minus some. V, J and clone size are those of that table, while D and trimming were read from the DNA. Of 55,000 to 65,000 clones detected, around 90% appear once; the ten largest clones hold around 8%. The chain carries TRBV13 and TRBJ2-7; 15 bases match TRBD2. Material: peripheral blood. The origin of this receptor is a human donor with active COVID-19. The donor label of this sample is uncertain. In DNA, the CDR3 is TGTGCCAGCAGCCCTCCCCCCGGACTAGCGGGGGGGCCATCGAGAGAGCAGTACTTC. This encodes CASSPPPGLAGGPSREQYF.